A selection of T cell receptor beta chains follows, all from one sample in a study of T cell repertoires in cytomegalovirus infection. These receptors' antigens are unknown. MiXCR was run by TCRdb on the reads, yielding one entry per CDR3 protein. The table lists approximately 390,000 distinct CDR3 sequences, about 35% of them singletons. Sequenced material: cultured PBMCs, taken from culture after CMV antigen stimulation. These receptors originate from a human donor in good health (CMV status not recorded). Some clones in this sample may be carry-over from other donors' samples. CDR3s include the opening cysteine and the closing phenylalanine or tryptophan. A D gene is named only where the DNA matches it firmly. The listing skips clone size in some rows; elsewhere it reads once, few, many or a size class.

>TRBJ2-1|TRBV7-2|NA|few
CASSLRLGYNEQFF
TGTGCCAGCAGCCTTAGGCTAGGGTACAATGAGCAGTTCTTC
>TRBJ2-7|TRBV20-1|TRBD1|NA
CSASGTDYEQYF
TGCAGTGCTAGTGGGACAGACTACGAGCAGTACTTC
>TRBJ2-5|TRBV20-1|TRBD1|few
CSARSTGTETQYF
TGCAGTGCTAGATCGACAGGGACGGAGACCCAGTACTTC
>TRBJ1-1|TRBV29-1|TRBD1|NA
CSVEISTGGTF
TGCAGCGTTGAAATCTCGACAGGGGGTACCTTT
>TRBJ2-4|TRBV4-2|TRBD2|few
CASSRFGGSGDKNIQYF
TGTGCCAGCAGCCGTTTTGGCGGGAGCGGAGATAAAAACATTCAGTACTTC
>TRBJ2-2|TRBV28|TRBD2|NA
CASSFLAGSGVNTGELFF
TGTGCCAGCAGTTTTCTAGCGGGGAGTGGGGTGAACACCGGGGAGCTGTTTTTT
>TRBJ2-1|TRBV7-2|TRBD2|NA
CASSQGLADYNEQFF
TGTGCCAGCAGCCAGGGACTAGCGGATTACAATGAGCAGTTCTTC
>TRBJ1-1|TRBV12-3/TRBV12-4|NA|few
CASSLTTGGSTEAFF
TGTGCCAGCAGTTTAACAACAGGAGGGAGCACTGAAGCTTTCTTT
>TRBJ2-1|TRBV20-1|NA|NA
CSARGRTANEQFF
TGCAGTGCTAGAGGACGGACAGCTAATGAGCAGTTCTTC
>TRBJ2-1|TRBV12-3/TRBV12-4|NA|NA
CASSTSSANNEQFF
TGTGCCAGCAGTACCTCTAGCGCCAACAATGAGCAGTTCTTC
>TRBJ2-3|TRBV4-3|NA|NA
CASSQESQTDTQYF
TGCGCCAGCAGCCAAGAGAGTCAAACAGATACGCAGTATTTT
>TRBJ2-1|TRBV4-1|NA|NA
CASSQEVRDRQFF
TGCGCCAGCAGCCAAGAGGTTCGGGACCGCCAGTTCTTC
>TRBJ2-3|TRBV7-2|NA|many
CASSPQTSADTQYF
TGTGCCAGCAGCCCGCAGACTAGTGCAGATACGCAGTATTTT
>TRBJ2-1|TRBV5-1|NA|NA
CASSLGYRYPNEQFF
TGCGCCAGCAGCTTGGGGTATCGGTACCCCAATGAGCAGTTCTTC
>TRBJ2-3|TRBV19|NA|few
CASSIDLGGSGASSTDTQYF
TGTGCCAGTAGTATAGATCTAGGCGGTAGCGGAGCGTCAAGCACAGATACGCAGTATTTT
>TRBJ2-1|TRBV7-9|NA|NA
CASAGDEQFF
TGTGCCAGCGCGGGCGATGAGCAGTTCTTC
>TRBJ1-1|TRBV6-2/TRBV6-3|NA|NA
CASSYDRRGETEAFF
TGTGCCAGCAGTTACGACAGGAGGGGTGAAACTGAAGCTTTCTTT
>TRBJ2-6|TRBV12-3/TRBV12-4|NA|NA
CASSRTARDVLTF
TGTGCCAGCAGTAGAACGGCCCGAGACGTCCTGACTTTC
>TRBJ1-5|TRBV7-2|TRBD1|NA
CASSHSGQRGNQPQHF
TGTGCCAGCAGCCACTCGGGACAGAGGGGCAATCAGCCCCAGCATTTT
>TRBJ2-1|TRBV20-1|NA|NA
CGGEGGNEQFF
TGCGGCGGGGAGGGGGGCAATGAGCAGTTCTTC
>TRBJ2-6|TRBV4-3|NA|NA
CASSQGTRLDGANVLTF
TGCGCCAGCAGCCAAGGGACCAGGTTGGATGGGGCCAACGTCCTGACTTTC
>TRBJ2-1|TRBV4-2|NA|few
CASSPNADYSYNEQFF
TGTGCCAGCAGCCCAAATGCGGACTACTCCTACAATGAGCAGTTCTTC
>TRBJ2-1|TRBV29-1|NA|NA
CSVDGRTSYNEQFF
TGCAGCGTTGATGGGAGAACCTCCTACAATGAGCAGTTCTTC
>TRBJ2-3|TRBV7-8|TRBD2|few
CASSLGRGSTDTQYF
TGTGCCAGCAGCTTAGGGCGGGGGAGCACAGATACGCAGTATTTT
>TRBJ2-1|TRBV7-8|TRBD2|many
CASSFGLASYNEQFF
TGTGCCAGCAGCTTTGGACTAGCGAGTTACAATGAGCAGTTCTTC
>TRBJ2-3|TRBV7-2|NA|NA
CASSLRAESTDTQYF
TGTGCCAGCAGCTTACGGGCCGAAAGCACAGATACGCAGTATTTT
>TRBJ1-1|TRBV7-9|NA|NA
CASSLSFF
TGTGCCAGCAGCTTATCTTTCTTT
>TRBJ1-5|TRBV20-1|NA|NA
CSARDSLSGNQPQHF
TGCAGTGCTAGAGATAGCCTGTCGGGCAATCAGCCCCAGCATTTT
>TRBJ2-1|TRBV6-2/TRBV6-3|NA|few
CASSVRGTSYNEQFF
TGTGCCAGCAGTGTCCGCGGGACTTCCTACAATGAGCAGTTCTTC